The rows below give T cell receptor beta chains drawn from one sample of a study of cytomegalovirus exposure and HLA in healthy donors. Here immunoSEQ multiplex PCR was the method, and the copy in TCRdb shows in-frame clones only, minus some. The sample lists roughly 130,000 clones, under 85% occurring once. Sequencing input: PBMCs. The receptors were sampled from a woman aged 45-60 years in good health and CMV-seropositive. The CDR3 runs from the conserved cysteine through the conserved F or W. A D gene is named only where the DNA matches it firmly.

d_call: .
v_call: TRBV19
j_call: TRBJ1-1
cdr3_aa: CASSRRGAASAMNTEAFF

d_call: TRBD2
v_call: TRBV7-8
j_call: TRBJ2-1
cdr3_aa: CASSLARDSGGPEGEQFF

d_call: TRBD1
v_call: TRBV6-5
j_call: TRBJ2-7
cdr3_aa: CASSGQGPYEQYF

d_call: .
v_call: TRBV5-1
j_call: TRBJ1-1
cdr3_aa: CASSLWNRANTEAFF

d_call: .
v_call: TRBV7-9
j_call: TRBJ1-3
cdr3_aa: CASSYSGNTIYF

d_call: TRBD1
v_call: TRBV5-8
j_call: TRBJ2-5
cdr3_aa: CASSLEGQVQETQYF

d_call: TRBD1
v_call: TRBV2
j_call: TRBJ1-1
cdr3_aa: CASSTDRGHTEAFF

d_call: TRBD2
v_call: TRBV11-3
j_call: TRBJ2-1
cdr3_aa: CASSPLLGGSNEQFF

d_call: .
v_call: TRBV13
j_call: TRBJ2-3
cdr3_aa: CASSFSLDLGGQYF

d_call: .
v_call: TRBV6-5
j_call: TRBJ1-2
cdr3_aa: CASSYVGANYGYTF

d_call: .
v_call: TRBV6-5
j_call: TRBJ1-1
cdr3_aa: CASTPGGGMNTEAFF

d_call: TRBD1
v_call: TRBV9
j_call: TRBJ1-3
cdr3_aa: CASSVGGTGAGNTIYF

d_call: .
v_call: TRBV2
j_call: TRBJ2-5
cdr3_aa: CASSASRETQYF

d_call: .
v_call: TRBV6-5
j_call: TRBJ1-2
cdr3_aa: CASSRTTNRAGYTF

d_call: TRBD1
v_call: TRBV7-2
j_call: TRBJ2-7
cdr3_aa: CASSRDRGIYEQYF

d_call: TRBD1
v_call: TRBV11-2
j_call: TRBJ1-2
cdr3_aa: CASSSDRTNYGYTF

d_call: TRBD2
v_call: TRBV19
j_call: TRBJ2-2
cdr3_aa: CASSSPSGGNTGELFF

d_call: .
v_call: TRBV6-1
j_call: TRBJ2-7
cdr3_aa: CASSGEIYEQYF

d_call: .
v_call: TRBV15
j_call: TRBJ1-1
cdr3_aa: CATSRDRAGTEAFF

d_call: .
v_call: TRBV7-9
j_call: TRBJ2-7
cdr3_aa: CASSPPGRAEQYF

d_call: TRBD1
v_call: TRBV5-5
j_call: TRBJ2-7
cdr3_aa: CASSPPRQGSREQYF

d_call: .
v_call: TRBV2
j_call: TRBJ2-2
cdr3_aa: CASLRAVNTGELFF

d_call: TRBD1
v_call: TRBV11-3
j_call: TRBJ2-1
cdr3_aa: CASSLRPGQGGNEQFF

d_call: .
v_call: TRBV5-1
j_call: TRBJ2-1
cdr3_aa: CASSLVGSGYNEQFF

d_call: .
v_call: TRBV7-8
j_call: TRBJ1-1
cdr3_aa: CASSSDRVNTEAFF

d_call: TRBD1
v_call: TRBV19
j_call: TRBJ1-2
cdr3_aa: CASSIRPTGAFTYGYTF

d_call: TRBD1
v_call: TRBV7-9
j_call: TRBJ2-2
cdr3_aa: CASSWGQGGGELFF

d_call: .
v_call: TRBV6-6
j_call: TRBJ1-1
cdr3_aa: CASSYLRGSLF

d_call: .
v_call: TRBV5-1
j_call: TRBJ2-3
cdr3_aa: CASSLAAGNADTQYF

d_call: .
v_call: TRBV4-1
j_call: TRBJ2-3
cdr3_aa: CASSQVIAADTQYF

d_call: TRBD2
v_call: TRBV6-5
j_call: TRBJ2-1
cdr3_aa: CASTGGGNHEQFF

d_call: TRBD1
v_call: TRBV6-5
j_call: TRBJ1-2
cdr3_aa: CASGLTGGGYTF

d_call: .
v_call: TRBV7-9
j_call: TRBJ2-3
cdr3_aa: CASSLLTDTQYF

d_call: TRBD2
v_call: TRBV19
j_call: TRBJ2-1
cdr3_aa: CASSIPSGGGEQFF

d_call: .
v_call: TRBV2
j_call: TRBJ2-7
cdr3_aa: CASSEGALSYEQYF